This T cell receptor beta chain was captured in a study of shared clonotypes between healthy human individuals. Replicate PCRs for sorted subsets used approximately 220 ng DNA; this equaled about 30,000 T cell genomes. Repertoires were generated with immunoSEQ multiplex PCR, while TCRdb's copy carries only in-frame clones and drops some. This sample has about 320,000 clones, with 87% found just once. This clone was observed at least ten times. What it recognizes is unknown. CDR3 length: 16 residues. V was clipped by 0 bases and J by 2 bases, with 12 bases between them. Per germline, CDR1 MNHEY and CDR2 SMNVEV (reference sequence). Together with CD45RO+ cells, CCR7-negative CD45RA+ TemRA cells were included in CD8 memory. Study conclusions and caveats: Among the subsets, naive ones generally showed larger estimated richness than memory ones.

The receptor was isolated from a man aged 18 to 30 in good health. The chain recombines TRBV27 with TRBJ2-3, with D perhaps assigned TRBD1 or TRBD2 (6 bases each). The sequenced material came from memory CD8+ T cells sorted from blood. Stated subset: CD45RO+ cells pooled with CCR7-negative TemRA cells. The CDR3 DNA is TGTGCCAGCAGTTTATCCCTCGGGGGCAACACAGATACGCAGTATTTT. It is translated as CASSLSLGGNTDTQYF.